This T cell receptor (beta chain) emerged from a study of cytomegalovirus exposure and HLA in healthy donors. Regarding the study as a whole: Earlier results showed most TCR beta V segments being productive about 87% or about 30% of the time.

This PCR relied on a set of 60 Vbeta primers and 13 Jbeta primers. Only in-frame clones appear in the TCRdb table, and some are missing; sequencing was by immunoSEQ multiplex PCR. Of 150,000 to 200,000 clones in the sample, roughly 85% were seen once. About this clone itself: Its specificity is unknown.

Donors consisted of healthy bone marrow donors. From germline, CDR1 is MNHEY and CDR2 SVGAGI. V lost 6 bases and J lost 6; bases outside the gene matches: 6. The CDR3 is made up of 15 amino acids. The V call is TRBV6-5, the J call TRBJ2-1; 12 bases are shared with TRBD2. The TCR was taken from a young man in good health and CMV-seropositive. The sequencing sample was made of PBMCs. CDR3 sequence: CASSKTSGGLNEQFF. For the CDR3, the DNA is TGTGCCAGCAGCAAAACTAGCGGGGGGCTCAATGAGCAGTTCTTC.